This T cell receptor beta chain was captured by sequencing in a study of blood T cell repertoires in COVID-19. Authors' processing steps: Reference gene primer amplification in the assay estimated nucleated cell counts. Profiled with immunoSEQ multiplex PCR; TCRdb holds only in-frame clones, not every one. The V and J calls and clone size were taken over from that table, and D and trimming were inferred from the DNA. The sample holds about 280,000 clones, around 90% seen once. The specimen was peripheral blood. This sequence was found in a man aged 18 to 29 with active or convalescent COVID-19.

The CDR3 coding sequence is TGTGCCAGCAGCTACGTGTCCGCCCGACCCGGGGTCTTAGAGACCCAGTACTTC. It translates to CASSYVSARPGVLETQYF. The rearrangement links TRBV7-2 to TRBJ2-5; weak D call: TRBD2 (5 bases). Germline V gives CDR1 SGHTA, CDR2 FQGNSA. V was cut by 4 bases and J by 4 bases, with 25 bases left in between. The length of the CDR3 is 18 residues.